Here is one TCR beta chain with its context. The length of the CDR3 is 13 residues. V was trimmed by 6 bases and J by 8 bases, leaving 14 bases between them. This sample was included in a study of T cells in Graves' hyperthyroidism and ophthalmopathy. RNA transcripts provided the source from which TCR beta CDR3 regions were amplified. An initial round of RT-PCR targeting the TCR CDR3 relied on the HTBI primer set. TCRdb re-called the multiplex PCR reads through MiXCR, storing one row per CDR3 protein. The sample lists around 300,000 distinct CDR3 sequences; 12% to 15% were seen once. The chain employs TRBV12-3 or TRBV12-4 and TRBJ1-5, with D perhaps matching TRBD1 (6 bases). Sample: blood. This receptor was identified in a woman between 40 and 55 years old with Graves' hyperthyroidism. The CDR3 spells CASSHLGAEPQHF. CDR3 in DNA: TGTGCCAGCAGCCACCTGGGGGCCGAGCCCCAGCATTTT.